These 32 T cell receptor beta chains were sequenced from one sample in a study of blood T cell repertoires in COVID-19. Profiling relied on immunoSEQ multiplex PCR, and the TCRdb table lists in-frame clones only, not all of them. The table lists 200,000 to 250,000 clones, about 90% of them singletons. Sequenced input: peripheral blood. The receptors shown here come from a man aged 25-45 years with COVID-19, enrolled during active disease.

This clone was observed a few times. J is TRBJ1-2 and V is TRBV4-2, with D unclear. The CDR3 spans 13 residues. CDR1 LGHNA and CDR2 YNFKEQ come from the germline V gene. Deletions cut 1 base from V and 4 bases from J, with 7 bases between. DNA of the CDR3: TGTGCCAGCAGCCAAGCAGAGGCCTATGGCTACACCTTC. It yields the protein CASSQAEAYGYTF.

The chain employs TRBV4-2 and TRBJ2-3; 10 nucleotides line up with TRBD2. The germline V gene encodes CDR1 LGHNA and CDR2 YNFKEQ. V lost 0 bases to trimming and J lost 1 base; unmatched junction nucleotides: 13. The CDR3 has 20 residues. CDR3 sequence reads: CASSQEGRSGGASGTDTQYF. The DNA for the CDR3 is TGTGCCAGCAGCCAAGAGGGCCGGAGCGGGGGGGCCTCCGGCACAGATACGCAGTATTTT.

The V and J genes are TRBV6-5 and TRBJ1-6, with TRBD1 as a possible D gene (5 bases). Germline lookup yields CDR1 MNHEY and CDR2 SVGAGI. V lost 2 bases to trimming and J lost 5 bases, with 7 bases between them. The CDR3 is 14 amino acids. The CDR3 region is CASSYRGHNSPLHF. CDR3 bases: TGTGCCAGCAGTTACAGGGGCCATAATTCACCCCTCCACTTT.

The chain carries TRBV25-1 and TRBJ2-7, with unresolved D. The CDR3 spans 13 residues. Germline values: CDR1 MGHDK, CDR2 SYGVNS. The V end lost 4 bases, the J end lost 7 bases, and 14 bases lay between the germline ends. This CDR3 reads CASSGSAQEEQYF. Here the CDR3 DNA reads TGTGCCAGCAGTGGATCCGCCCAGGAAGAGCAGTACTTC.

This chain joins TRBV6-1 and TRBJ1-5; D gene unclear. Trimming stripped 1 base from V and 0 bases from J, with 4 bases between. Germline V lookup: CDR1 MNHNS, CDR2 SASEGT. The CDR3 has 14 amino acids. CDR3 DNA: TGTGCCAGCAGTGAAGGTATTAGCAATCAGCCCCAGCATTTT. Residues: CASSEGISNQPQHF.

The genes are TRBV6-2 or TRBV6-3 and TRBJ1-5; possible D gene TRBD1, 5 bases. V was pared by 2 bases and J by 2 bases, with 22 bases between. Germline loops: CDR1 MNHEY, CDR2 SVGEGT. This CDR3 contains 19 residues. The CDR3 is CASSYNQGQGLIGNQPQHF. The CDR3 DNA reads as TGTGCCAGCAGTTACAACCAGGGCCAGGGATTAATAGGCAATCAGCCCCAGCATTTT.

The rearrangement uses TRBV7-2 and TRBJ1-2; D is ambiguous. CDR1 SGHTA and CDR2 FQGNSA come from the germline V gene. The CDR3 is 14 residues long. V was clipped by 1 base and J by 4 bases, with 10 bases between them. The CDR3 is CASSLGRQSYGYTF. CDR3 DNA sequence: TGTGCCAGCAGCTTAGGGAGGCAGTCCTATGGCTACACCTTC.

The chain employs TRBV28 and TRBJ2-1; TRBD1 aligns across 9 bases. V shed 6 bases, J shed 4 bases, and the junction held 7 bases outside the gene matches. Germline lookup yields CDR1 MDHEN and CDR2 SYDVKM. There are 15 residues in the CDR3. CDR3 amino acids: CASRSGTGQYNEQFF. The DNA for the CDR3 is TGTGCCAGCAGGTCCGGGACAGGGCAGTACAATGAGCAGTTCTTC.

V and J are TRBV7-2 and TRBJ1-2, with TRBD1 matching over 12 bases. The CDR3 length is 17 residues. Germline lookup yields CDR1 SGHTA and CDR2 FQGNSA. With V trimmed by 4 bases and J by 4 bases, 10 bases remained unmatched. CDR3 region: CASSYRDRGPLGYGYTF. The DNA for the CDR3 is TGTGCCAGCAGCTACCGGGACAGGGGGCCTCTTGGCTATGGCTACACCTTC.

CDR3 sequence reads: CASGLVLDRVNEGNTIYF. The CDR3 DNA reads as TGTGCTAGTGGTTTGGTACTAGACAGGGTGAATGAAGGAAACACCATATATTTT. The rearrangement links TRBV12-5 to TRBJ1-3, with 7 bases that match TRBD1. The CDR3 length is 18 residues. Germline values: CDR1 LGHNT, CDR2 FRNRAP. V lost 0 bases to trimming and J lost 4 bases; unmatched junction nucleotides: 12.

The V call is TRBV21-1, the J call TRBJ2-2; TRBD1 reflects the table's D call only, with no check against the DNA. TRBV21-1 has pseudogene status. This CDR3 region has 18 residues. The CDR3 is CASSNLGPGQGCTGELFF. The CDR3 nucleotides are TGTGCCAGCAGCAACCTTGGACCGGGACAGGGGTGCACCGGGGAGCTGTTTTTT.

The chain uses TRBV6-6 and TRBJ2-7, with D tentatively TRBD1 (6 bases). Germline V CDR1 and CDR2: MNHNY, SVGAGI (reference sequence). Trimming shortened V by 5 bases and J by 4 bases, and 27 bases separated the two germline ends. CDR3 size: 18 residues. The CDR3 is CASSPLSGQTSMRYEQYF. The CDR3 DNA is TGTGCCAGCAGTCCCCTCTCCGGACAGACCTCTATGAGGTACGAGCAGTACTTC.

The chain recombines TRBV28 with TRBJ1-2; 7 bases align to TRBD1. The CDR3 consists of 14 residues. V lost 4 bases, J lost 0 bases, and 2 bases stayed unmatched. Germline V gene sequence: CDR1 MDHEN, CDR2 SYDVKM. The CDR3 DNA reads as TGTGCCAGCAGTTCCGGGACAGCTAACTATGGCTACACCTTC. Translating gives CASSSGTANYGYTF.

The genes are TRBV24-1 and TRBJ2-2; possible D gene TRBD2, 6 bases. The germline V gene has CDR1 KGHDR and CDR2 SFDVKD. The CDR3 totals 14 residues. Trimming cost V 9 bases and J 7 bases, with 17 bases left between them. This chain's CDR3 is CATAGSSIGGELFF. CDR3 DNA: TGTGCCACCGCCGGGAGTTCTATAGGCGGGGAGCTGTTTTTT.

This rearrangement joins TRBV2 to TRBJ1-1; D is perhaps TRBD1 (6 bases). Between the trimmed V and J ends, which lost 3 bases and 4 bases, there was a span of 18 bases. Germline V gene data show CDR1 as SNHLY and CDR2 as FYNNEI. The CDR3 runs to 16 residues. The CDR3 region has the DNA TGTGCCAGCAGTGATCCAAGACGGGGGGCTGGCACTGAAGCTTTCTTT. This codes for CASSDPRRGAGTEAFF.

The chain's CDR3 is CASHSGSSYNEQFF. The DNA for the CDR3 is TGTGCCAGTCATAGCGGAAGCTCCTACAATGAGCAGTTCTTC. The chain is built from TRBV19 and TRBJ2-1, with D possibly TRBD2 on 6 matching bases. Germline CDR1 and CDR2: LNHDA and SQIVND (reference sequence). The CDR3 contains 14 residues. Between the trimmed V and J ends, which lost 8 bases and 0 bases, there was a span of 11 bases.

This chain connects TRBV18 to TRBJ2-2; 9 nucleotides line up with TRBD1. V gave up 3 bases and J gave up 4 bases; unmatched junction bases: 12. There are 18 residues in the CDR3. Germline-derived CDR1 and CDR2 are KGHSH and LQKENI. The CDR3 spells CASSPTPTGGTGTGELFF. The CDR3 region has the DNA TGTGCCAGCTCACCGACCCCGACAGGGGGAACTGGCACCGGGGAGCTGTTTTTT.

The CDR3 loop reads CASSPNRLANTEAFF. The CDR3 nucleotides are TGTGCCAGCTCACCGAACAGGCTCGCGAACACTGAAGCTTTCTTT. The chain uses TRBV18 and TRBJ1-1, with D perhaps matching TRBD1 (5 bases). The CDR3 runs to 15 residues. Trimming pared 3 bases from V and 1 base from J, leaving 12 bases between. Germline assignment: CDR1 KGHSH and CDR2 LQKENI.

The CDR3 loop is CASSGGGRAQETQYF. Written as DNA, the CDR3 is TGTGCCAGCAGCGGGGGGGGGCGCGCACAAGAGACCCAGTACTTC. The rearrangement uses TRBV28 and TRBJ2-5; 8 bases are a match to TRBD2. V dropped 6 bases and J dropped 2; count of bases not matched to a gene: 8. The CDR3 covers 15 residues. Germline V CDR1 and CDR2: MDHEN, SYDVKM.

This clone was observed a few times. This chain joins TRBV7-9 and TRBJ1-2, with D perhaps TRBD1 (6 bases). Between the trimmed V and J ends, which lost 5 bases and 3 bases, there was a span of 19 bases. CDR3 length: 16 amino acids. From germline, CDR1 is SEHNR and CDR2 FQNEAQ (reference sequence). This CDR3 is CASSELAGVGDYGYTF. The CDR3 region has the DNA TGTGCCAGCAGCGAGCTTGCAGGGGTAGGGGACTATGGCTACACCTTC.

J is TRBJ1-2 and V is TRBV7-9; tentative D call: TRBD1 (6 bases). Germline lookup yields CDR1 SEHNR and CDR2 FQNEAQ (reference sequence). V was trimmed by 1 base and J by 7 bases, leaving 10 bases between them. This CDR3 contains 13 residues. The CDR3, as DNA: TGTGCCAGCAGCTTAGACAGGGTCGGTGGCTACACCTTC. Protein sequence: CASSLDRVGGYTF.

The V call is TRBV5-6, the J call TRBJ1-2; D is unresolved. V lost 4 bases to trimming and J lost 7 bases, with 20 bases between them. The CDR3 totals 15 residues. The germline CDR1 and CDR2 sequences are SGHDT and YYEEEE. CDR3: CASSPRGYGSSGYTF. CDR3 nucleotides: TGTGCCAGCAGCCCCCGAGGGTACGGTTCCTCTGGCTACACCTTC.

CDR3 bases: TGTGCCAGCAGGGCCGGGACAGGGTCGTTCTACGAGCAGTACTTC. This gives the protein CASRAGTGSFYEQYF. This sequence joins TRBV27 and TRBJ2-7; the match to TRBD1 covers 9 bases. V shed 6 bases and J 3 bases; nucleotides not matched to a gene: 9. From germline, CDR1 is MNHEY and CDR2 SMNVEV (reference sequence). CDR3 length: 15 residues.

The rearrangement joins TRBV9 to TRBJ1-4; D perhaps matches TRBD1 (5 bases). CDR3 length: 16 amino acids. V gave up 0 bases and J gave up 0 bases, with 9 bases separating them. CDR1 SGDLS and CDR2 YYNGEE come from the germline V gene. Written as DNA, the CDR3 is TGTGCCAGCAGCGTAGCTACAGGTTCAACTAATGAAAAACTGTTTTTT. The encoded protein is CASSVATGSTNEKLFF.

The chain links TRBV3-1 (or the pseudogene TRBV3-2) to TRBJ2-1; weak D call: TRBD1 (6 bases). Between the trimmed V and J ends, which lost 2 bases and 4 bases, there was a span of 9 bases. Germline CDR1 is LGHDT and CDR2 is YNNKEL (reference sequence). The CDR3 is 14 residues long. In nucleotides, the CDR3 is TGTGCCAGCAGCCAAAAGGACAGTTACAATGAGCAGTTCTTC. This translates into CASSQKDSYNEQFF.

The V and J genes are TRBV6-1 and TRBJ1-2, with 7 bases identical to TRBD1. The CDR3 runs 16 residues. V was clipped by 3 bases and J by 6 bases; unmatched bases: 13. Germline CDR1 is MNHNS and CDR2 is SASEGT. The CDR3 bases are TGTGCCAGCAGTGATCAACAATACAGGGGCTGGGATGGCTACACCTTC. This codes for CASSDQQYRGWDGYTF.

V and J are TRBV9 and TRBJ1-2, with TRBD1 identical over 10 bases. The CDR3 is 19 amino acids. Trimming took 3 bases from V and 1 from J; bases not matched to a gene: 15. CDR1 and CDR2 (germline): SGDLS, YYNGEE. CDR3 residues: CASSGTGTGAGRHNYGYTF. The CDR3 nucleotides read TGTGCCAGCAGCGGAACCGGGACAGGGGCAGGTCGACATAACTATGGCTACACCTTC. The entire variable domain, with the rest obtained from reference TRBV9 and TRBJ1-2, is as follows: DSGVTQTPKHLITATGQRVTLRCSPRSGDLSVYWYQQSLDQGLQFLIQYYNGEERAKGNILERFSAQQFPDLHSELNLSSLELGDSALYFCASSGTGTGAGRHNYGYTFGSGTRLTVV.

The V and J genes are TRBV24-1 and TRBJ2-1, with a possible D match to TRBD1 (5 bases). V lost 3 bases, J lost 9 bases, and 14 bases lay in between. Germline V gene sequence: CDR1 KGHDR, CDR2 SFDVKD. CDR3 length: 14 residues. The DNA of the CDR3 is TGTGCCACCAGTGATCTAACGACAGAGACTGAGCAGTTCTTC. It yields the protein CATSDLTTETEQFF.

This chain connects TRBV12-3 or TRBV12-4 to TRBJ1-2, with D perhaps matching TRBD1 (5 bases). With 6 bases removed from V and 7 bases from J, the gap between germline ends came to 12 bases. The CDR3 runs 12 residues. Here the CDR3 DNA reads TGTGCCAGCAGCCAGGGCAGGAGTGGCTACACCTTC. Translated: CASSQGRSGYTF.

This clone was seen only once. The chain carries TRBV5-1 and TRBJ1-2; D is perhaps TRBD1 (6 bases). The CDR3 sequence is 15 residues long. V was shortened by 0 bases and J by 4 bases, with 13 bases between the two germline ends. Germline assignment: CDR1 SGHRS and CDR2 YFSETQ. The CDR3 sequence is CASSLDQGLSYGYTF. Here the CDR3 DNA reads TGCGCCAGCAGCTTGGATCAGGGGCTGTCCTATGGCTACACCTTC.

The chain combines TRBV19 with TRBJ2-1; 11 positions match TRBD1. Per germline, CDR1 LNHDA and CDR2 SQIVND (reference sequence). The length of the CDR3 is 17 residues. V dropped 1 base and J dropped 7; count of bases not matched to a gene: 9. The DNA for the CDR3 is TGTGCCAGTAGTATAGTATTTTGGACAGGGGGCCTAAATGAGCAGTTCTTC. Protein: CASSIVFWTGGLNEQFF. The variable domain in full, with the rest retrieved from reference TRBV19 and TRBJ2-1, is DGGITQSPKYLFRKEGQNVTLSCEQNLNHDAMYWYRQDPGQGLRLIYYSQIVNDFQKGDIAEGYSVSREKKESFPLTVTSAQKNPTAFYLCASSIVFWTGGLNEQFFGPGTRLTVL.

The chain has TRBV5-6 and TRBJ2-2, with 8 bases aligning to TRBD2. V shed 4 bases and J 1 base; nucleotides not matched to a gene: 9. Germline-derived CDR1 and CDR2 are SGHDT and YYEEEE. This CDR3 has 17 amino acids. DNA for the CDR3: TGTGCCAGCAGCCTTTTAGCGGGACTAGAGAACACCGGGGAGCTGTTTTTT. Residues: CASSLLAGLENTGELFF.